The 4 T cell receptor beta chains presented below share a single source sample, sequenced in a study. TCRdb re-called the RT-PCR reads through MiXCR, storing one row per CDR3 protein. This table holds about 680,000 distinct CDR3 sequences, about 14% found once. The sequencing input was memory CD4+ T cells from blood. Source of these receptors: a female donor in good health, serving as a healthy control.

This chain joins TRBV7-9 and TRBJ2-5; no firm D call. The CDR3 covers 17 residues. Trimming shortened V by 1 base and J by 5 bases, and 20 bases separated the two germline ends. Germline-derived CDR1 and CDR2 are SEHNR and FQNEAQ (reference sequence). The CDR3 DNA follows: TGTGCCAGCAGCTTAGGGCAAACGGCAGGCCGGGCGGAGACCCAGTACTTC. Translation: CASSLGQTAGRAETQYF.

There are many counts of this clonotype. The V gene is TRBV5-1, the J gene TRBJ2-2; D uncertain. CDR3 length: 14 residues. V shed 2 bases and J shed 2 bases, with 7 bases lying between them. The germline gives CDR1 SGHRS, CDR2 YFSETQ. The CDR3 bases are TGCGCCAGCAGCTTAGCACTCAACACCGGGGAGCTGTTTTTT. Translation: CASSLALNTGELFF.

This clonotype was seen at least ten times. The rearrangement links TRBV12-3 or TRBV12-4 to TRBJ1-1, with D unresolved. V gave up 0 bases and J gave up 10 bases, with 6 bases separating them. The CDR3 length is 11 residues. As DNA, the CDR3 is TGTGCCAGCAGTTTAGCGGGAGGAGCTTTCTTT. This gives the protein CASSLAGGAFF.

This clonotype occurred many times. The J gene is TRBJ2-3, the V gene TRBV7-2; D not certain. Germline V CDR1 and CDR2: SGHTA, FQGNSA. The CDR3 is 13 residues long. V shed 6 bases and J shed 4 bases, with 11 bases lying between them. CDR3 amino acids: CASSAMFSDTQYF. The CDR3 nucleotides read TGTGCCAGCAGTGCTATGTTCTCAGATACGCAGTATTTT.